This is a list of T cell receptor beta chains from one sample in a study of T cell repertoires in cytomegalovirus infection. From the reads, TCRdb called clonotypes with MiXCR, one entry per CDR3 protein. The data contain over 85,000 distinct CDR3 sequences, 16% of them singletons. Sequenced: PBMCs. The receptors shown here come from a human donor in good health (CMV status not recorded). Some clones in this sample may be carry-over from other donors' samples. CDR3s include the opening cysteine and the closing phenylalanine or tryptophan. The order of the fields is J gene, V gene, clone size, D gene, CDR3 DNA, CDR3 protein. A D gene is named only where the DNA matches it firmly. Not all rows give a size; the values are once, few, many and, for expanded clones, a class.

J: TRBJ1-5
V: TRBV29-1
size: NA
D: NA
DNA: TGCAGCGTTGCAGACAGTGATCAGCCCCGGCATTTT
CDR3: CSVADSDQPRHF

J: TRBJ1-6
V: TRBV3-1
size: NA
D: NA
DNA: TGTGCCAGCAGCCAAGGGTCGGCGCCGTCGGCCTCCCTCCACTTT
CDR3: CASSQGSAPSASLHF

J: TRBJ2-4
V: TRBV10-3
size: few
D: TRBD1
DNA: TGTGCCATCAGTCCGGGACAGGGGTTATCAGGCAAAAACATTCAGTACTTC
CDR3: CAISPGQGLSGKNIQYF

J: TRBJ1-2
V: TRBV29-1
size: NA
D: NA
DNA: TGCAGCGTTGTGGAGACGGTCTATGGCTACACCTTC
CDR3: CSVVETVYGYTF

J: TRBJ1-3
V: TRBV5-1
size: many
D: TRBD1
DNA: TGCGCCAGCAGCTTGTCGGGACAGGGTTTGGGAAACACCATATATTTT
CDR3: CASSLSGQGLGNTIYF

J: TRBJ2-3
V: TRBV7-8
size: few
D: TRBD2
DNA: TGTGCCAGCAGCTCGACTAGCAGCACAGATACGCAGTATTTT
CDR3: CASSSTSSTDTQYF

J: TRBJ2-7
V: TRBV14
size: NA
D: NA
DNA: TGTGCCAGCAGCCAAGACCCTAGCAAAAGCTCCTACGAGCAGTACTTC
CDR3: CASSQDPSKSSYEQYF

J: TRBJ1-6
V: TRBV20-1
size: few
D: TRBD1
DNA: TGCAGTGCTCCCGGACAGGGGCAGAATTCACCCCTCCACTTT
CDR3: CSAPGQGQNSPLHF

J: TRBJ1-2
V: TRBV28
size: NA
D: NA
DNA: TGTGCCAGCAGTTTAACAGGGCCTGGCTACACCTTC
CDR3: CASSLTGPGYTF

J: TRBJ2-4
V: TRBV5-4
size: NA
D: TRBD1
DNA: TGTGCCAGCAAGGGAGACAGGGGAGCCAAAAACATTCAGTACTTC
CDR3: CASKGDRGAKNIQYF

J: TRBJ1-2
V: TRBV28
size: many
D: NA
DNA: TGTGCCAGCTCAGTAGGGGCGGGGTACGGCTACACCTTC
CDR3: CASSVGAGYGYTF

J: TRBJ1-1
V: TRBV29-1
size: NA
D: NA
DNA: TGCAGCGCCCCAGCGGGGGCGACTGAAGCTTTCTTT
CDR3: CSAPAGATEAFF

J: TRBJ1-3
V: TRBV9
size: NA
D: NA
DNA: TGTGCCAGCAGCGCAGGACACCACTCTGGAAACACCATATATTTT
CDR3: CASSAGHHSGNTIYF

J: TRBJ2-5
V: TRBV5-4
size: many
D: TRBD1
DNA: TGTGCCAGCAGCTTCGGGACAGGGCAAGAGACCCAGTACTTC
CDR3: CASSFGTGQETQYF

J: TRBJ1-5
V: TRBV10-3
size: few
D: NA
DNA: TGTGCCATCAGTGACGGGACATCCGGCAATCAGCCCCAGCATTTT
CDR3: CAISDGTSGNQPQHF

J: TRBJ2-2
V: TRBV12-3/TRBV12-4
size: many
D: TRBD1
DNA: TGTGCCAGCAGTAAACGGACAGGGGCGAACACCGGGGAGCTGTTTTTT
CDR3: CASSKRTGANTGELFF

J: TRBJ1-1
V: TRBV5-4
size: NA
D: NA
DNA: TGTGCCAGCAGCCCCTTTGGTGCAGGGTCCACTGAAGCTTTCTTT
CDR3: CASSPFGAGSTEAFF

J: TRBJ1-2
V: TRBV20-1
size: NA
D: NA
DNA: TGCAGTGCTTACAGGGCCGTGGGCTACACCTTC
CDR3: CSAYRAVGYTF

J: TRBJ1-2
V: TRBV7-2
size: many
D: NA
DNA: TGTGCCAACCAGGGATACAGCTATGGCTACACCTTC
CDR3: CANQGYSYGYTF

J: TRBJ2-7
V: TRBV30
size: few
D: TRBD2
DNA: TGTGCTTTCACGGGAGGGGAACAGCAGTACTTC
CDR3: CAFTGGEQQYF

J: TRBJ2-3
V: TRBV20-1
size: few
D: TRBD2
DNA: TGCAGTGCTAGCCTACGGCAGGGGCGGGGGGACACAGATACGCAGTATTTT
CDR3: CSASLRQGRGDTDTQYF

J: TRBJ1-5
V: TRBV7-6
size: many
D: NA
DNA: TGTGCCAGCAGCTTAGGCGGTAGCGACCTTAATCAGCCCCAGCATTTT
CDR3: CASSLGGSDLNQPQHF

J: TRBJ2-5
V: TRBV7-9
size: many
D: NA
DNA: TGTGCCAGCAGCTTCAACGAAGCTCCCCAGTACTTC
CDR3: CASSFNEAPQYF

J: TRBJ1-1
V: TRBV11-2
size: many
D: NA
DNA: TGTGCCAGCAGCCCTCAAACGAACACTGAAGCTTTCTTT
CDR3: CASSPQTNTEAFF

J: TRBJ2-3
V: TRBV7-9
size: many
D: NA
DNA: TGTGCCAGCAGCTTAGGCCTTGCCAACACAGATACGCAGTATTTT
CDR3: CASSLGLANTDTQYF

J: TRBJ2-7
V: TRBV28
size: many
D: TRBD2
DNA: TGTGCCAGCAGTTTACCGCCCGTGCGGGGGGGGAGCTCCTACGAGCAGTACTTC
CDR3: CASSLPPVRGGSSYEQYF

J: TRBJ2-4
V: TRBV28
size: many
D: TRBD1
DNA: TGTGCCAGCAGTTTGACAGGGGATGAAATTCAGTACTTC
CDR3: CASSLTGDEIQYF

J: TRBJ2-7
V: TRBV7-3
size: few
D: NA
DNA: TGTGCCAGCAGCTTACCCCGCTCTCCATACTTTTCCTACGAGCAGTACTTC
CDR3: CASSLPRSPYFSYEQYF

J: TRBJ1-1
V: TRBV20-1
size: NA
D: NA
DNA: TGCAGTGCTAGCTTCATGGGGAGGGCGAACACTGAAGCTTTCTTT
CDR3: CSASFMGRANTEAFF

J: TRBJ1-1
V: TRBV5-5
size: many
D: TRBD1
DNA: TGTGCCAGCAGCTTTATCGACAGGGGCACTGAAGCTTTCTTT
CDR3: CASSFIDRGTEAFF

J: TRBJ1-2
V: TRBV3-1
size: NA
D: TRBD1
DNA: TGTGCCAGCAGCCACGGGACAGGGAGTGGCTACACCTTC
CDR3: CASSHGTGSGYTF

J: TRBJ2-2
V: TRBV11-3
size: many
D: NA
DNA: TGTGCCAGCAGCCCCTCCCCAGGTGACACCGGGGAGCTGTTTTTT
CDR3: CASSPSPGDTGELFF

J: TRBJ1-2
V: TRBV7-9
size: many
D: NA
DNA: TGTGCCAGCAGCGAGCCAGCCCCCATCGGGTCGCAGGCGGACACCTTC
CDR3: CASSEPAPIGSQADTF

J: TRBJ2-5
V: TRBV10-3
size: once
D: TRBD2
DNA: TGTGCCATCAGTGATCCGGGACTAGACGTCCAAGAGACCCAGTACTTC
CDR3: CAISDPGLDVQETQYF

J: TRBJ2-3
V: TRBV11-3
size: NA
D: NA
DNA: TGTGCCAGCAGCCTGGGGGAGCCTGATACGCAGTATTTT
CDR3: CASSLGEPDTQYF

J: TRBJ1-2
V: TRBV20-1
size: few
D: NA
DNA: TGCAGTGCTAGGCGGGCAGGGCCTAACTATGGCTACACCTTC
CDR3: CSARRAGPNYGYTF

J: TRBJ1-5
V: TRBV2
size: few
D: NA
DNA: TGTGCCAGCACTCCCGGGGGAAAGAATCAGCCCCAGCATTTT
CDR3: CASTPGGKNQPQHF

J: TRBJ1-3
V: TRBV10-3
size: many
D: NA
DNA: TGTGCCATCAGTGACAGTGGGCACACCATATATTTT
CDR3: CAISDSGHTIYF

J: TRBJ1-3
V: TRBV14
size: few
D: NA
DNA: TGTGCCAGCAGCCCCGGACACAACTCTGGAAACACCATATATTTT
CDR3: CASSPGHNSGNTIYF

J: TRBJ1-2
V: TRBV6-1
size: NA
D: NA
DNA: TGTGCCAGCAGTGCCCGGACAGATGGCTACACCTTC
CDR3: CASSARTDGYTF

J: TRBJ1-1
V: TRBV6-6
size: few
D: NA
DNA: TGTGCCAGCAGTTATCCGGAGAACACTGAAGCTTTCTTT
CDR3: CASSYPENTEAFF

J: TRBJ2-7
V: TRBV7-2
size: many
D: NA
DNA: TGTGCCAGCAGCTCCTTCTCGACAGACAAGTACGAGCAGTACTTC
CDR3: CASSSFSTDKYEQYF

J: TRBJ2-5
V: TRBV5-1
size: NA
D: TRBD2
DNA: TGCGCCAGCACCCGCCCCACTAGCGGGCAAGAGACCCAGTACTTC
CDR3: CASTRPTSGQETQYF

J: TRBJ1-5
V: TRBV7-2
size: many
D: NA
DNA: TGTGCCAGCAGCTTAGCGGGGGCCAGGGGAGGTCAGCCCCAGCATTTT
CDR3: CASSLAGARGGQPQHF

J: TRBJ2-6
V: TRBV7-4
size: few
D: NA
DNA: TGTGCCAGCAGCTTAGAGGACCAGGGGCTCCAAGGCTCTGGGGCCAACGTCCTGACTTTC
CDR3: CASSLEDQGLQGSGANVLTF

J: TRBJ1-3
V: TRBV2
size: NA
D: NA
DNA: TGTGCCAGCAGGGGGGAATCTGGAAACACCATATATTTT
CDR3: CASRGESGNTIYF

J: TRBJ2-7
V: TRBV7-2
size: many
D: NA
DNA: TGTGCCAGCAGATTCATCCCGGGACTTTACGAGCAGTACTTC
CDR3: CASRFIPGLYEQYF

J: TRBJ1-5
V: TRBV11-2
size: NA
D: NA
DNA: TGTGCCAGCAGCTTAGATGACCGGGGTCAGCCCCAGCATTTT
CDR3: CASSLDDRGQPQHF

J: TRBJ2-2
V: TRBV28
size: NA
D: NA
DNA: TGTGCCAGCAGTTTTTTAGGGGAGGCGTTTTTT
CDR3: CASSFLGEAFF

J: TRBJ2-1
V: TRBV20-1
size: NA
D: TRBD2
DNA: TGCAGTGCTAGCCCGATGGGACTAGCAAATGGTGAGCAGTTCTTC
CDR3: CSASPMGLANGEQFF

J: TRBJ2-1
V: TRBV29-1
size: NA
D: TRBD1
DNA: TGCAGCGTTGGGGGGACAGGTTACAATGAGCAGTTCTTC
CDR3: CSVGGTGYNEQFF

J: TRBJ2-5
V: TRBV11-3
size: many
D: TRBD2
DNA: TGTGCCAGCAGCGCGGCTAGCGGGGGCGGGGAGACCCAGTACTTC
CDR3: CASSAASGGGETQYF

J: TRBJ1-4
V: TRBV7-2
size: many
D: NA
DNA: TGTGCCAGCAGCTTAGGAGTCGGGGGCTCCACAACTAATGAAAAACTGTTTTTT
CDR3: CASSLGVGGSTTNEKLFF

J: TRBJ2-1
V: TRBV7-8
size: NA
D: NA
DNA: TGTGCCAGCAGCCTCTCCTACAATGAGCAGTTCTTC
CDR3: CASSLSYNEQFF

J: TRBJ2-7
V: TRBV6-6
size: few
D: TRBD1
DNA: TGTGCCAGCAGACGACAGGGGGCCAGCTACGAGCAGTACTTC
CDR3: CASRRQGASYEQYF

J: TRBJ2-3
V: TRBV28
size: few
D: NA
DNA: TGTGCCAGCAGTTTGGCCTTAGGGGTGACAGATACGCAGTATTTT
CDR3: CASSLALGVTDTQYF

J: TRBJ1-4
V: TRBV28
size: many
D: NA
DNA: TGTGCCAGCAGTACCCTCGGACCGAATGAAAAACTGTTTTTT
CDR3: CASSTLGPNEKLFF

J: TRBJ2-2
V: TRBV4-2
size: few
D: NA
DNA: TGTGCCAGCAGCCGTCCCGCGGCAGGGACCGGGGAGCTGTTTTTT
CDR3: CASSRPAAGTGELFF

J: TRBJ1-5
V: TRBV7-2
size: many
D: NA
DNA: TGTGCCAGCAGCTTAGTTCAGCCGGGATATAGCAATCAGCCCCAGCATTTT
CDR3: CASSLVQPGYSNQPQHF